This paragraph covers one TCR beta chain sequence. Vbeta (60) and Jbeta (13) primers were used in the PCR. Assay used: immunoSEQ multiplex PCR; TCRdb lists only in-frame clones, some missing. The sample includes just over 20,000 clones. These data belong to a study of cytomegalovirus exposure and HLA in healthy donors. Germline assignment: CDR1 SEHNR and CDR2 FQNEAQ (reference sequence). This CDR3 region has 14 residues. Trimming removed 5 bases from V and 3 bases from J, with 13 bases in between. The receptor was derived from a man aged 60-69 years in good health and CMV-seropositive. What was sequenced was PBMCs. The chain is built from TRBV7-9 and TRBJ2-5, with D possibly TRBD2 on 6 matching bases. Written as DNA, the CDR3 is TGTGCCAGCAGCCTCGGGACTGGGAAAGAGACCCAGTACTTC. It translates to CASSLGTGKETQYF. The whole variable domain, remainder taken from reference TRBV7-9 and TRBJ2-5, is DTGVSQNPRHKITKRGQNVTFRCDPISEHNRLYWYRQTLGQGPEFLTYFQNEAQLEKSRLLSDRFSAERPKGSFSTLEIQRTEQGDSAMYLCASSLGTGKETQYFGPGTRLLVL.